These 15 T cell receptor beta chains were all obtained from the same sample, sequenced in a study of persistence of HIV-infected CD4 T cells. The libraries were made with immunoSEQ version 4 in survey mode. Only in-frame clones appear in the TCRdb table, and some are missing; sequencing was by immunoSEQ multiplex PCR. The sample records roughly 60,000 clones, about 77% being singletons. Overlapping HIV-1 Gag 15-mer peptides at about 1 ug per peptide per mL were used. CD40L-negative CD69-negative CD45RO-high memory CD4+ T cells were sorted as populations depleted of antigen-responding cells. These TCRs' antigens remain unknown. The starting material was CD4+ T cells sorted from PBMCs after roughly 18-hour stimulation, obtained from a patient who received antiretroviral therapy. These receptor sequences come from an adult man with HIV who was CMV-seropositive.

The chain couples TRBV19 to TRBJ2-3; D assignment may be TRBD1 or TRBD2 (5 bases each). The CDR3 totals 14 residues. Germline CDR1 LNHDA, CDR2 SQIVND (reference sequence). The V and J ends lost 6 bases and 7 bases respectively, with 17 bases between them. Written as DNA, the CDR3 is TGTGCCAGTAGCGACAACCGGGGCTATAATACGCAGTATTTT. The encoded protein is CASSDNRGYNTQYF.

This chain's CDR3 is CASSYGGGPQHF. CDR3 coding DNA: TGTGCCAGCAGTTACGGGGGGGGGCCCCAGCATTTT. J is TRBJ1-5 and V is TRBV6-5; D perhaps matches TRBD1 (5 bases). Germline V lookup: CDR1 MNHEY, CDR2 SVGAGI. This CDR3 region has 12 residues. Trimming took 2 bases from V and 9 from J, leaving 8 bases between them.

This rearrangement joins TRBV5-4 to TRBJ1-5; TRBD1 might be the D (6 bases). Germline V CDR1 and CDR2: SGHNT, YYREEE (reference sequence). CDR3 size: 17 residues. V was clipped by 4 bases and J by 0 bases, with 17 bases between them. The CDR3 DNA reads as TGTGCCAGCAGCCAATCCCCGCGGACAGATAGCAATCAGCCCCAGCATTTT. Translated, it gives CASSQSPRTDSNQPQHF. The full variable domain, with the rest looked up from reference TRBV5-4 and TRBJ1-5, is ETGVTQSPTHLIKTRGQQVTLRCSSQSGHNTVSWYQQALGQGPQFIFQYYREEENGRGNFPPRFSGLQFPNYSSELNVNALELDDSALYLCASSQSPRTDSNQPQHFGDGTRLSIL.

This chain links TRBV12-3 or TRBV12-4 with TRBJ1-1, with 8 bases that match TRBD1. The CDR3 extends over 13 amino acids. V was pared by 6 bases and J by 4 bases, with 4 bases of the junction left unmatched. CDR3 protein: CASRDREGTEAFF. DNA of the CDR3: TGTGCCAGCAGGGACAGGGAGGGCACTGAAGCTTTCTTT.

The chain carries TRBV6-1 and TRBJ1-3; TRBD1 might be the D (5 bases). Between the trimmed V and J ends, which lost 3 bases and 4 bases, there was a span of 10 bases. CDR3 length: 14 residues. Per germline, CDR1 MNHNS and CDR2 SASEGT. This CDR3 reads CASSDRYRGNTIYF. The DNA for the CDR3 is TGTGCCAGCAGTGATCGGTACAGGGGAAACACCATATATTTT.

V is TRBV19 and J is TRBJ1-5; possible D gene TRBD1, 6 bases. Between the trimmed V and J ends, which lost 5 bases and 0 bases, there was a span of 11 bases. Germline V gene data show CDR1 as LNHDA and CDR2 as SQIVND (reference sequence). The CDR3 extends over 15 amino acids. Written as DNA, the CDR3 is TGTGCCAGTAGTCCGGACAGATTTAGCAATCAGCCCCAGCATTTT. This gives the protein CASSPDRFSNQPQHF.

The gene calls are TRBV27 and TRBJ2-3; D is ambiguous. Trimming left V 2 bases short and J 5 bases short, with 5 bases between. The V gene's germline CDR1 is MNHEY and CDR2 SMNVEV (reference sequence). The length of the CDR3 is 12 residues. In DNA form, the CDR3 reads TGTGCCAGCAGTTTACGAGGAGATACGCAGTATTTT. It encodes CASSLRGDTQYF.

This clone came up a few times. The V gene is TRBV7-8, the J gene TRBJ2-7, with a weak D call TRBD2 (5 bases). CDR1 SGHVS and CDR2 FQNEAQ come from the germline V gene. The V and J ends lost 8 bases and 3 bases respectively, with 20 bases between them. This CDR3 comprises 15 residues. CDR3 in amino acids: CASGDSGGFVYEQYF. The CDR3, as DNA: TGTGCCAGCGGGGATTCGGGCGGGTTTGTCTACGAGCAGTACTTC. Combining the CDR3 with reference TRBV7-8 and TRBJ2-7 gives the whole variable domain GAGVSQSPRYKVAKRGQDVALRCDPISGHVSLFWYQQALGQGPEFLTYFQNEAQLDKSGLPSDRFFAERPEGSVSTLKIQRTQQEDSAVYLCASGDSGGFVYEQYFGPGTRLTVT.

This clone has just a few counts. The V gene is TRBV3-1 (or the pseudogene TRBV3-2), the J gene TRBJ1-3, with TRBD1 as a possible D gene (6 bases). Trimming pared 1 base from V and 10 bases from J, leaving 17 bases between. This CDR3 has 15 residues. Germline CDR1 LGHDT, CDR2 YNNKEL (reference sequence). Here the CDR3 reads CASSQGRGTARTIYF. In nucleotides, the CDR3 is TGTGCCAGCAGCCAAGGTAGGGGGACGGCAAGGACCATATATTTT.

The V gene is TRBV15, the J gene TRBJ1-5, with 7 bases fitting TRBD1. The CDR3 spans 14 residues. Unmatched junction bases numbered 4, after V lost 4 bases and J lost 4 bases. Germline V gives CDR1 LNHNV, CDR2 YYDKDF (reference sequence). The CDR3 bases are TGTGCCACCAGCACCAGGGGGGGAAATCAGCCCCAGCATTTT. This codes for CATSTRGGNQPQHF.

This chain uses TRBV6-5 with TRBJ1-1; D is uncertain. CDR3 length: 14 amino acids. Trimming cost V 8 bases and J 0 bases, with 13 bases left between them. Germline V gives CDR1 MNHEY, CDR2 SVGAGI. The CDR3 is CASAHAHLNTEAFF. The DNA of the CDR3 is TGTGCCAGCGCCCACGCTCACTTGAACACTGAAGCTTTCTTT.

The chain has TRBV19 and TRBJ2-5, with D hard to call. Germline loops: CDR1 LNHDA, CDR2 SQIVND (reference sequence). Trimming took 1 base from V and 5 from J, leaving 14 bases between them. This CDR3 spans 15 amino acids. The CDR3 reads CASSIGNNPRETQYF. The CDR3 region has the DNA TGTGCCAGTAGTATAGGGAACAACCCGAGGGAGACCCAGTACTTC. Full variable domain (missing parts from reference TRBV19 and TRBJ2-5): DGGITQSPKYLFRKEGQNVTLSCEQNLNHDAMYWYRQDPGQGLRLIYYSQIVNDFQKGDIAEGYSVSREKKESFPLTVTSAQKNPTAFYLCASSIGNNPRETQYFGPGTRLLVL.

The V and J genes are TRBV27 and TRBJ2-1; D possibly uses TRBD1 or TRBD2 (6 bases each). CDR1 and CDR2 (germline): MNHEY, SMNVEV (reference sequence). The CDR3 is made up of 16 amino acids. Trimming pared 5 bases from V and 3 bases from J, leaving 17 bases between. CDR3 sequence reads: CASSPARGHLYNEQFF. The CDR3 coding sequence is TGTGCCAGCAGTCCAGCACGGGGGCACCTCTACAATGAGCAGTTCTTC.

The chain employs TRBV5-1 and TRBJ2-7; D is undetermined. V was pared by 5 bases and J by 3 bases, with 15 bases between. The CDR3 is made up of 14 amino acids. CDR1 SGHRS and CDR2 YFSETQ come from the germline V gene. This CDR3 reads CASRGNTNIYEQYF. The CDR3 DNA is TGCGCCAGCAGGGGGAATACAAACATCTACGAGCAGTACTTC.

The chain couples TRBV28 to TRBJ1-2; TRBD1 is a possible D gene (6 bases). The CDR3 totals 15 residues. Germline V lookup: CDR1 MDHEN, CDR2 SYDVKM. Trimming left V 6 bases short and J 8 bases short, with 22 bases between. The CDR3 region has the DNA TGTGCCAGCAGGGACCGGGGTGGAGGGGGAAGAGGCTACACCTTC. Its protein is CASRDRGGGGRGYTF.